This TCR beta chain comes out of a study of OX40 agonist ivuxolimab in advanced cancers. About the research overall: Patients assigned to dose escalation were diagnosed with hepatocellular carcinoma, melanoma, renal cell or head and neck cancer.

The sampling schedule covered blood at baseline, cycle 4 day 1, and cycle 7 day 1. The table came from immunoSEQ multiplex PCR; TCRdb's copy has only in-frame clones and leaves some out. This sample has tens of thousands of clones, with around 83% found just once. This CDR3 has 15 residues. Germline CDR1 and CDR2: SGHNT and YENEEA. Trimming left V 1 base short and J 4 bases short, with 10 bases between. Material: CD4+ or CD8+ T cells sorted from blood, obtained in a trial of the OX40 agonist ivuxolimab. This sequence originates from an adult with an advanced solid tumor such as melanoma, head and neck, liver or kidney cancer. The chain couples TRBV11-3 to TRBJ2-2; D perhaps matches TRBD2 (5 bases). The CDR3 reads CASSLGGRATGELFF. CDR3 sequence (DNA): TGTGCCAGCAGCTTAGGCGGGCGGGCCACCGGGGAGCTGTTTTTT.